The TCR beta chain under discussion was sequenced for a study of T cell responses to AZD1222 COVID-19 vaccine. As for the study in general: Analyses pooled second doses at about 4 or about 12 weeks. Whole-study findings and limits: Sampled repertoires all dated from after the peak T cell response.

Data came from immunoSEQ multiplex PCR; TCRdb stores just in-frame clones and leaves some out. The sample consists of about 160,000 clones, 94% of them appearing once. The CDR3 length is 15 residues. Per germline, CDR1 SGHNT and CDR2 YYREEE (reference sequence). The V gene end was trimmed by 1 base and the J gene end by 2 bases; junction bases not matched to a gene: 4. With respect to this clone: Antigen specificity is unknown.

This TCR was sampled from an adult in good health. The starting material was peripheral blood, obtained on day 0 of AZD1222 vaccination. This chain connects TRBV5-4 to TRBJ1-1, with 8 nucleotides matching TRBD1. DNA of the CDR3: TGTGCCAGCAGCTTGAATGACAGGGGAAACACTGAAGCTTTCTTT. Its protein product is CASSLNDRGNTEAFF.